The next 10 T cell receptor beta chains were all read from a single sample in a study of cytomegalovirus exposure and HLA in healthy donors. The PCR had 60 Vbeta and 13 Jbeta primers. Some clones are missing from TCRdb's copy, which holds only in-frame ones; the method was immunoSEQ multiplex PCR. Among some 180,000 clones, about 80% were seen once, and the ten largest hold 1.5% to 1.9%. The sample was PBMCs. The receptors derive from a man aged 35-49 years in good health and CMV-seronegative.

The rearrangement links TRBV28 to TRBJ2-3; TRBD1 aligns across 10 bases. The CDR3 sequence is 14 residues long. Trimming cost V 6 bases and J 8 bases; bases outside gene matches: 8. The germline V gene encodes CDR1 MDHEN and CDR2 SYDVKM. The CDR3 sequence: CASRGQGRVGTQYF. The CDR3 DNA is TGTGCCAGCAGGGGACAGGGGAGGGTTGGTACGCAGTATTTT.

The chain employs TRBV7-2 and TRBJ2-1; D remains ambiguous. Per germline, CDR1 SGHTA and CDR2 FQGNSA. V was pared by 7 bases and J by 6 bases, with 13 bases between. CDR3 size: 13 residues. The CDR3 DNA follows: TGTGCCAGCACTTTGACTCAACTCAATGAGCAGTTCTTC. Translated, it gives CASTLTQLNEQFF.

V gene TRBV12-2 combines with J gene TRBJ1-6; the D call of TRBD1 is as the table states it, not checked on the DNA. TRBV12-2 corresponds to a pseudogene. CDR3 size: 15 residues. CDR3 residues: CASRPDRGANSPLHF. The CDR3 bases are TGTGCAAGTCGCCCCGACAGGGGCGCAAATTCACCCCTCCACTTT.

This sequence joins TRBV7-6 and TRBJ2-7; 11 positions agree with TRBD2. V gave up 1 base and J gave up 4 bases; unmatched junction bases: 9. Germline CDR1 and CDR2: SGHVS and FNYEAQ. The CDR3 is 17 residues long. DNA for the CDR3: TGTGCCAGCAGCTTAGTTGGTAGCGGGAGGGCCTCGTACGAGCAGTACTTC. Protein sequence: CASSLVGSGRASYEQYF.

The chain recombines TRBV7-9 with TRBJ1-1, with D possibly matching TRBD1 (5 bases). This CDR3 contains 14 residues. Germline V CDR1 and CDR2: SEHNR, FQNEAQ (reference sequence). Trimming shortened V by 5 bases and J by 4 bases, and 14 bases separated the two germline ends. The CDR3 bases are TGTGCCAGCAGCCCGGGACTGCGGGTCACTGAAGCTTTCTTT. Translating it yields CASSPGLRVTEAFF.

V gene TRBV9 combines with J gene TRBJ2-3; 10 bases map to TRBD2. This CDR3 has 15 amino acids. Per the germline V gene, CDR1 is SGDLS and CDR2 is YYNGEE. J lost 3 bases, V lost 1 base, and 2 bases had no gene match. The CDR3 DNA is TGTGCCAGCAGCGTATCTAGCGGGAGAACAGATACGCAGTATTTT. Amino acid sequence: CASSVSSGRTDTQYF.

The chain carries TRBV28 and TRBJ1-5; 9 bases are shared with TRBD1. The CDR3 runs 15 residues. The J segment lost 8 bases and the V segment lost 6 bases, leaving 11 bases of the junction unmatched. From germline, CDR1 is MDHEN and CDR2 SYDVKM. CDR3 in amino acids: CASRSTRDRAEPQHF. CDR3 sequence (DNA): TGTGCCAGCAGATCTACCCGGGACAGGGCCGAGCCCCAGCATTTT.

This chain links TRBV7-8 with TRBJ1-2; 7 nucleotides align to TRBD1. The CDR3 extends over 16 amino acids. Germline V CDR1 and CDR2: SGHVS, FQNEAQ. J gave up 4 bases and V 3 bases, and 11 bases lay outside the gene matches. CDR3 sequence reads: CASSLQGVLQSYGYTF. In DNA, the CDR3 is TGTGCCAGCAGCTTGCAGGGGGTTCTTCAGAGCTATGGCTACACCTTC.

The V call is TRBV9, the J call TRBJ2-1, with TRBD2 as a possible D gene (6 bases). The CDR3 totals 14 residues. Trimming removed 0 bases at V and 9 bases at J, with 13 bases between. The V gene's germline CDR1 is SGDLS and CDR2 YYNGEE. In nucleotides, the CDR3 is TGTGCCAGCAGCGTAGAAGTTAGCGGTGCTGAGCAGTTCTTC. As protein: CASSVEVSGAEQFF.

The chain uses TRBV10-3 and TRBJ1-2; D perhaps matches TRBD1 (5 bases). Trimming cost V 5 bases and J 2 bases, with 15 bases left between them. Germline V CDR1 and CDR2: ENHRY, SYGVKD. CDR3 size: 15 residues. The CDR3 loop reads CAISSQGGRNYGYTF. As DNA, the CDR3 is TGTGCCATCAGTTCCCAGGGTGGAAGGAACTATGGCTACACCTTC.